These 13 T cell receptor beta chains originate from one sample sequenced in a study of blood T cell repertoires in COVID-19. Sequencing was performed with immunoSEQ multiplex PCR; in TCRdb, only in-frame clones are kept and a portion is missing. The sample gives about 160,000 clones, approximately 81% of which show up once; roughly 3% is in the top ten. Sequencing was done on a sample of peripheral blood. These receptors came from a human donor with acute or convalescent COVID-19. The donor label of this sample is uncertain.

This chain uses TRBV6-5 with TRBJ1-5; 8 nucleotides align to TRBD1. V gave up 2 bases and J gave up 10 bases; unmatched junction bases: 4. This CDR3 spans 13 amino acids. Germline-derived CDR1 and CDR2 are MNHEY and SVGAGI. The CDR3 protein is CASSYDRGSPQHF. For the CDR3, the DNA is TGTGCCAGCAGTTACGACAGGGGCTCACCCCAGCATTTT.

This chain joins TRBV7-2 and TRBJ2-1; TRBD1 agrees at 10 bases. V shed 5 bases, J shed 7 bases, and the junction held 5 bases outside the gene matches. Per germline, CDR1 SGHTA and CDR2 FQGNSA. CDR3 length: 14 residues. CDR3 region: CASSIWTGGNEQFF. CDR3 DNA sequence: TGTGCCAGCAGCATATGGACAGGGGGGAATGAGCAGTTCTTC.

This chain uses TRBV19 with TRBJ2-7; D possibly corresponds to TRBD1 (6 bases). CDR3 length equals 17 residues. Germline V gene sequence: CDR1 LNHDA, CDR2 SQIVND (reference sequence). V was pared by 4 bases and J by 0 bases, with 19 bases between. This CDR3 is CASSTTLPRTDSYEQYF. In DNA, the CDR3 is TGTGCCAGTAGTACAACTCTCCCTAGGACAGACTCCTACGAGCAGTACTTC.

This sequence joins TRBV6-6 and TRBJ2-1, with D possibly being TRBD2 (5 bases). Germline V CDR1 and CDR2: MNHNY, SVGAGI (reference sequence). Trimming left V 2 bases short and J 6 bases short, with 17 bases between. The CDR3 runs 16 residues. This CDR3 is CASSYGFSDHGNEQFF. CDR3 DNA sequence: TGTGCCAGCAGTTACGGATTTAGCGACCACGGCAATGAGCAGTTCTTC.

The rearrangement uses TRBV5-1 and TRBJ1-1, with D uncertain. V gave up 0 bases and J gave up 0 bases, with 12 bases separating them. This CDR3 spans 16 amino acids. The germline V gene has CDR1 SGHRS and CDR2 YFSETQ. CDR3 bases: TGCGCCAGCAGCTTGGGTCAGGCTATAATGAACACTGAAGCTTTCTTT. It yields the protein CASSLGQAIMNTEAFF.

The rearrangement joins TRBV7-8 to TRBJ1-1; weak D call: TRBD1 (5 bases). This CDR3 region has 16 residues. Germline CDR1 and CDR2: SGHVS and FQNEAQ. V dropped 1 base and J dropped 0 bases, with 12 bases sitting between them. The CDR3 loop reads CASSLVGASVNTEAFF. The CDR3 DNA follows: TGTGCCAGCAGCTTAGTAGGGGCATCGGTGAACACTGAAGCTTTCTTT.

This chain joins TRBV10-3 and TRBJ2-1, with 10 bases fitting TRBD2. The V gene end was trimmed by 6 bases and the J gene end by 5 bases; junction bases not matched to a gene: 7. Germline V lookup: CDR1 ENHRY, CDR2 SYGVKD. This CDR3 has 15 amino acids. Here the CDR3 reads CAISVASGGHNEQFF. The DNA for the CDR3 is TGTGCCATCAGCGTCGCTAGCGGGGGACACAATGAGCAGTTCTTC.

The rearrangement uses TRBV4-2 and TRBJ2-5, with 10 bases aligning to TRBD1. The CDR3 has 17 residues. The V gene's germline CDR1 is LGHNA and CDR2 YNFKEQ. V shed 0 bases and J 6 bases; nucleotides not matched to a gene: 10. The CDR3 region is CASSQDRGTGARKTQYF. As DNA, the CDR3 is TGTGCCAGCAGCCAAGATCGGGGGACAGGGGCAAGGAAGACCCAGTACTTC.

This clone has only one observation. The genes are TRBV3-1 (or the pseudogene TRBV3-2) and TRBJ1-2, with D hard to call. The germline V gene encodes CDR1 LGHDT and CDR2 YNNKEL (reference sequence). Trimming cost V 5 bases and J 3 bases, with 10 bases left between them. The CDR3 loop spans 13 amino acids. The CDR3 protein is CASSSQLDYGYTF. CDR3 in DNA: TGTGCCAGCAGCAGTCAACTGGACTATGGCTACACCTTC.

The chain joins TRBV2 to TRBJ1-1; no definite D call. Trimming took off 1 base at V and 0 bases at J, with 9 bases between the two ends. The CDR3 spans 15 residues. Per germline, CDR1 SNHLY and CDR2 FYNNEI. Here the CDR3 DNA reads TGTGCCAGCAGTGAAGAAGCTACCATGAACACTGAAGCTTTCTTT. This encodes CASSEEATMNTEAFF.

In the case of this clone: An end of the junction does not agree with germline; a read error may underlie this. This rearrangement joins TRBV7-9 to TRBJ2-7; D is perhaps TRBD2 (6 bases). The CDR3 consists of 13 residues. Germline V CDR1 and CDR2: SEHNR, FQNEAQ (reference sequence). The CDR3 DNA follows: TGTGCCAGCAGCTTGCGGGACTCCCACGAGCAGTACTTC. It is translated as CASSLRDSHEQYF.

This chain links TRBV18 with TRBJ1-2, with TRBD1 matching 7 bases. The CDR3 is made up of 14 amino acids. With V trimmed by 2 bases and J by 8 bases, 8 bases remained unmatched. CDR1 is KGHSH and CDR2 is LQKENI in the germline V gene. The CDR3 DNA follows: TGTGCCAGCTCACCATGGGACAGCTTCTCGGGCTACACCTTC. Amino acid sequence: CASSPWDSFSGYTF.

The CDR3: CASSLSTSSGGGPYEQYF. CDR3 in DNA: TGTGCCAGCAGCTTGTCCACTTCTAGCGGGGGGGGTCCCTACGAGCAGTACTTC. The V gene is TRBV7-2, the J gene TRBJ2-7; 12 bases agree with TRBD2. Germline CDR1 is SGHTA and CDR2 is FQGNSA. This CDR3 has 18 residues. V lost 3 bases and J lost 2; bases outside the gene matches: 11.